What follows describes a single T cell receptor beta chain. This entry belongs to a study of cytomegalovirus exposure and HLA in healthy donors. Primers for the PCR totalled 60 Vbeta and 13 Jbeta. Repertoires were generated with immunoSEQ multiplex PCR, while TCRdb's copy carries only in-frame clones and drops some. The profile covers 99,000 or so clones, with roughly 79% appearing a single time and 1.3% taken by the ten largest. CDR3 size: 13 residues. V lost 3 bases and J lost 7, with 10 bases in between. Per the germline V gene, CDR1 is LNHNV and CDR2 is YYDKDF (reference sequence). The source material was PBMCs. The V call is TRBV15, the J call TRBJ2-1; D is possibly TRBD1 (5 bases). The receptor comes from a man in his forties in good health and CMV-seronegative. The CDR3 bases are TGTGCCACCAGCAGTTATTCAGGGAATGAGCAGTTCTTC. Translation: CATSSYSGNEQFF.